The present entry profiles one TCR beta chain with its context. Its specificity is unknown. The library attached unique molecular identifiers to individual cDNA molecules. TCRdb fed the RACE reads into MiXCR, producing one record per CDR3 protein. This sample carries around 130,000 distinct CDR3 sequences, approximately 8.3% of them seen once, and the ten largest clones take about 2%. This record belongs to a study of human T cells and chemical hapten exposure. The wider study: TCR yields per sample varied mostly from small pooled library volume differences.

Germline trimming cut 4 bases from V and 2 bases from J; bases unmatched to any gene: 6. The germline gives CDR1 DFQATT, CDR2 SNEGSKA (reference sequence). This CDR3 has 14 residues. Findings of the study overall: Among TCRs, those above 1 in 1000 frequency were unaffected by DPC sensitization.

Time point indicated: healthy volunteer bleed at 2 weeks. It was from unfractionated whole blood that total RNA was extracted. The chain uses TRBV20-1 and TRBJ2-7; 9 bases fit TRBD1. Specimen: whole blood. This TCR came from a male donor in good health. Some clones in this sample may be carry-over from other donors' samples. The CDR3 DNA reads TGCAGTGCTAAACCGGGACAGGGACCCTACGAGCAGTACTTC. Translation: CSAKPGQGPYEQYF.